This T cell receptor beta chain appears in the sequencing data of a study of T cell responses to AZD1222 COVID-19 vaccine. Study conclusions and caveats: White British donors predominated, females outnumbered males, and clonal diversity was possibly underestimated. In all cases, repertoires were sampled only after the peak T cell response. Once two AZD1222 doses were given, Spike-specific TCR breadth and depth went up. Epitopes outside B.1.351 and B.1.1.7 mutated regions reportedly drew nearly half of spike TCRs.

This clone came up a few times. Antigen unknown. Germline assignment: CDR1 SNHLY and CDR2 FYNNEI. CDR3 length equals 12 residues. The germline V and J ends were trimmed by 9 bases and 8 bases, with 16 bases remaining between them. Profiling relied on immunoSEQ multiplex PCR, and the TCRdb table lists in-frame clones only, not all of them. The sample holds roughly 100,000 clones; about 90% are singletons and the top ten take about 8.7%. The sequences come from peripheral blood, collected on day 0 of AZD1222 vaccination. The TCR comes from an adult in good health. J is TRBJ1-1 and V is TRBV2, with unresolved D. This CDR3 is CASQKRVLEAFF. DNA for the CDR3: TGTGCCAGTCAGAAAAGGGTCCTGGAAGCTTTCTTT.